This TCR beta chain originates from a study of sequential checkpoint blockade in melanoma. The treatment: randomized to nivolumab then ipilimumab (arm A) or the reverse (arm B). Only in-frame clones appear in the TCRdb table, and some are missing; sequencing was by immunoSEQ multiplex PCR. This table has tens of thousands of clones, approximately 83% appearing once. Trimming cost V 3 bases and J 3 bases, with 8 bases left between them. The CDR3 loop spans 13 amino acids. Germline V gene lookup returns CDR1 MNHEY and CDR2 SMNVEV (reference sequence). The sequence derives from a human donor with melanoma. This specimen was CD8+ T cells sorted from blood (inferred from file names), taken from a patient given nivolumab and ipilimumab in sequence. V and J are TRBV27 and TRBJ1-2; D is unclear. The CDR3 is CASSFGRDYGYTF. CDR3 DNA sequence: TGTGCCAGCAGTTTTGGCCGGGACTATGGCTACACCTTC.